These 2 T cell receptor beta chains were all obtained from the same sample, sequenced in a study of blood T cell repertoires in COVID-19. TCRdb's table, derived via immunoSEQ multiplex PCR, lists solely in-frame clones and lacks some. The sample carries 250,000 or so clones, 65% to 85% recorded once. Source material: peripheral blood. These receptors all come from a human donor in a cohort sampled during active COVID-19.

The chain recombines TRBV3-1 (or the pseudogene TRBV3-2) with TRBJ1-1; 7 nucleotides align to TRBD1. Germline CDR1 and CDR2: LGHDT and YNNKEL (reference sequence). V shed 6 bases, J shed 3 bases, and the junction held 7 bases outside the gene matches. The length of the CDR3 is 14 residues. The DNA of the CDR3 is TGTGCCAGCAGTTACAGGGGTGGGGACACTGAAGCTTTCTTT. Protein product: CASSYRGGDTEAFF.

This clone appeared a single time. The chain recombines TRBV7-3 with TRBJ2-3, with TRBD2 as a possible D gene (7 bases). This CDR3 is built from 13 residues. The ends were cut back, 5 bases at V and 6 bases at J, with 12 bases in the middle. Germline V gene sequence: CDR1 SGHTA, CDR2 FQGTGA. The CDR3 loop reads CASSPRGADTQYF. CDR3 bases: TGTGCCAGCAGCCCCCGGGGGGCGGATACGCAGTATTTT.